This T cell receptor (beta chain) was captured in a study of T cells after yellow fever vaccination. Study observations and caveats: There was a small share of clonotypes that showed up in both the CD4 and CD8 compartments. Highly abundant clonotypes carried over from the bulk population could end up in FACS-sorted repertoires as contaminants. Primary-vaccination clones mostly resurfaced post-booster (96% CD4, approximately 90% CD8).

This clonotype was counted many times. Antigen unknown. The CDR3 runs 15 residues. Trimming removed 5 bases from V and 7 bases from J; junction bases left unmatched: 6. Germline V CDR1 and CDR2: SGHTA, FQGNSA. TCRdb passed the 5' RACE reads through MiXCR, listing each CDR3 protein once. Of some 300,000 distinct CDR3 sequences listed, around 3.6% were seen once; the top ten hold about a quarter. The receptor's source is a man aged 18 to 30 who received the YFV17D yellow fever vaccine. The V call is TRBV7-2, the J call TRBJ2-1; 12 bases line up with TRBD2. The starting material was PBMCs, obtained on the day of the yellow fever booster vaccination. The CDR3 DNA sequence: TGTGCCAGCAGCCTCCTAGCGGGGGGGCGGAATGAGCAGTTCTTC. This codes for CASSLLAGGRNEQFF.